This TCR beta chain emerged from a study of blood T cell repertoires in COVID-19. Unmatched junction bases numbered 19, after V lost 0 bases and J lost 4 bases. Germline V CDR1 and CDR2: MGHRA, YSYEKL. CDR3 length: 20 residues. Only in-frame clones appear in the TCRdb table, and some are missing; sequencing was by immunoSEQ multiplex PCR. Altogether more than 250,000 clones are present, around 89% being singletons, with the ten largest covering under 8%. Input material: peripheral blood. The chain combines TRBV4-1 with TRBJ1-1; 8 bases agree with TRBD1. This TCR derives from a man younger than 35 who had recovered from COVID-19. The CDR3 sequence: CASSQDRTAGGVDRVTEAFF. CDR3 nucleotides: TGCGCCAGCAGCCAAGATCGGACGGCAGGGGGCGTGGATAGGGTCACTGAAGCTTTCTTT.